This entry is about one TCR beta chain. Its specificity is unknown. This CDR3 comprises 16 residues. Germline assignment: CDR1 MNHNY and CDR2 SVGAGI (reference sequence). The data belong to a study of siplizumab effects on memory and regulatory T cells. Whole-study results and caveats: Greater diversity than memory cells seemed evident in naive T cells, which also appeared to be major alloresponse contributors. Suppressive function of proliferating Tregs from siplizumab cultures was not confirmed. Treatment with siplizumab left mappable alloreactive CD4+ clones averaging roughly 70% Treg-derived, compared with around 29% in controls.

Profiling relied on immunoSEQ multiplex PCR, and the TCRdb table lists in-frame clones only, not all of them. The sample lists over 85,000 clones, 96% seen once, with around 0.03% in the top ten. Sequencing of unstimulated naive, memory, effector memory and TEMRA subsets was performed in three donor pairs. This clonotype originated in a human donor in good health. The specimen was naive CD4+ T cells sorted from blood. V and J are TRBV6-6 and TRBJ2-5; 7 nucleotides line up with TRBD2. The end of the DNA is better explained by TRBJ2-7, so the J call may be wrong. CDR3 loop: CASSYSWRERSYEQYF. The CDR3 region has the DNA TGTGCCAGCAGTTACTCGTGGCGGGAGAGGTCCTACGAGCAGTACTTC.